These 19 T cell receptor beta chains were all obtained from the same sample, sequenced in a study of blood T cell repertoires in COVID-19. Here immunoSEQ multiplex PCR was the method, and the copy in TCRdb shows in-frame clones only, minus some. The sample comprises 400,000 to 550,000 clones, about 89% of which are singletons, and roughly 4% rests with the top ten. Sequenced: peripheral blood. The receptors come from a woman aged 25 to 45 with acute or convalescent COVID-19.

The rearrangement uses TRBV7-9 and TRBJ1-2; 11 bases agree with TRBD1. V lost 4 bases, J lost 4 bases, and 8 bases stayed unmatched. Germline V lookup: CDR1 SEHNR, CDR2 FQNEAQ (reference sequence). CDR3 size: 16 residues. The DNA of the CDR3 is TGTGCCAGCAGCTCACCCCGAGGACAGGGGGCCTATGGCTACACCTTC. Translating gives CASSSPRGQGAYGYTF.

V is TRBV6-5 and J is TRBJ2-5, with D unclear. This CDR3 is 14 amino acids long. The germline gives CDR1 MNHEY, CDR2 SVGAGI. V dropped 0 bases and J dropped 5 bases, with 10 bases sitting between them. As DNA, the CDR3 is TGTGCCAGCAGTTACTCCTGGCGGTCGGAGACCCAGTACTTC. Protein sequence: CASSYSWRSETQYF.

This rearrangement joins TRBV7-3 to TRBJ2-1, with 8 bases fitting TRBD2. Trimming took 10 bases from V and 7 from J; bases not matched to a gene: 15. The CDR3 is 15 residues long. The V gene's germline CDR1 is SGHTA and CDR2 FQGTGA. The CDR3 sequence: CAKVVTVAGLNEQFF. CDR3 DNA sequence: TGTGCCAAAGTTGTAACTGTAGCGGGGTTGAATGAGCAGTTCTTC.

This chain uses TRBV7-6 with TRBJ2-6; D perhaps matches TRBD2 (5 bases). CDR3 size: 18 residues. Germline CDR1 is SGHVS and CDR2 is FNYEAQ. The ends were cut back, 1 base at V and 0 bases at J, with 13 bases in the middle. CDR3 region: CASSLGGAHYSGANVLTF. As DNA, the CDR3 is TGTGCCAGCAGCTTAGGGGGAGCTCATTACTCTGGGGCCAACGTCCTGACTTTC.

This clone appeared once. This sequence joins TRBV7-2 and TRBJ2-5, with TRBD1 as a possible D gene (5 bases). Trimming took 1 base from V and 7 from J, leaving 28 bases between them. The CDR3 is 19 residues long. The germline V gene has CDR1 SGHTA and CDR2 FQGNSA. The CDR3 loop is CASSLGSTRLGLGLGTQYF. The DNA of the CDR3 is TGTGCCAGCAGCTTAGGGTCGACCCGCCTCGGTTTGGGGCTTGGGACCCAGTACTTC.

This clone was seen only once. CDR3 region: CASSLAGGGQETQYF. CDR3 in DNA: TGTGCCAGCAGCTTAGCGGGGGGGGGACAAGAGACCCAGTACTTC. V is TRBV7-7 and J is TRBJ2-5, with 7 bases lining up with TRBD2. V lost 0 bases, J lost 2 bases, and 3 bases stayed unmatched. The CDR3 has 15 residues. Germline CDR1 is SSHAT and CDR2 is FNYEAQ (reference sequence).

This chain joins TRBV29-1 and TRBJ1-1, with D tentatively TRBD1 (5 bases). The CDR3 is made up of 13 amino acids. CDR1 is SQVTM, CDR2 ANQGSEA, per germline. The ends were cut back, 6 bases at V and 3 bases at J, with 14 bases in the middle. CDR3 protein: CSVGLEGYTEAFF. The DNA of the CDR3 is TGCAGCGTGGGACTCGAAGGGTACACTGAAGCTTTCTTT.

The rearrangement links TRBV9 to TRBJ1-1; maybe TRBD1 (6 bases). The V gene lost 4 bases and the J gene lost 4 bases, with 14 bases spanning the gap. This CDR3 spans 14 amino acids. Germline V gives CDR1 SGDLS, CDR2 YYNGEE. CDR3 nucleotides: TGTGCCAGCAGCAAACAGGGTGGGGGCACTGAAGCTTTCTTT. This encodes CASSKQGGGTEAFF. Using reference TRBV9 and TRBJ1-1 for the parts outside the CDR3, the full variable domain is DSGVTQTPKHLITATGQRVTLRCSPRSGDLSVYWYQQSLDQGLQFLIQYYNGEERAKGNILERFSAQQFPDLHSELNLSSLELGDSALYFCASSKQGGGTEAFFGQGTRLTVV.

The chain has TRBV27 and TRBJ1-1; D unresolved. The CDR3 covers 13 residues. Between the trimmed V and J ends, which lost 3 bases and 0 bases, there was a span of 5 bases. CDR1 and CDR2 from the germline V gene are MNHEY and SMNVEV (reference sequence). The DNA of the CDR3 is TGTGCCAGCAGTTTTCAGGTGAACACTGAAGCTTTCTTT. This codes for CASSFQVNTEAFF.

The table lists this clone with a few counts. The V gene is TRBV28, the J gene TRBJ1-5; D gene uncertain. Trimming stripped 7 bases from V and 2 bases from J, with 18 bases between. The germline V gene encodes CDR1 MDHEN and CDR2 SYDVKM. CDR3 length: 16 residues. This CDR3 reads CASNSKLDVGNQPQHF. CDR3 sequence (DNA): TGTGCCAGCAACTCAAAGCTCGATGTGGGCAATCAGCCCCAGCATTTT.

This chain uses TRBV5-1 with TRBJ1-6; D unresolved. This CDR3 spans 16 amino acids. The V gene lost 0 bases and the J gene lost 0 bases, with 7 bases spanning the gap. Germline loops: CDR1 SGHRS, CDR2 YFSETQ. This chain's CDR3 is CASSLEQSSYNSPLHF. The CDR3 nucleotides read TGCGCCAGCAGCTTGGAACAGAGCTCCTATAATTCACCCCTCCACTTT.

This clone was detected only once. This chain connects TRBV7-9 to TRBJ1-2, with a weak D call TRBD1 (6 bases). Germline V lookup: CDR1 SEHNR, CDR2 FQNEAQ (reference sequence). The germline V and J ends were trimmed by 5 bases and 4 bases, with 11 bases remaining between them. The CDR3 consists of 13 residues. The chain's CDR3 is CASSGGALYGYTF. In DNA form, the CDR3 reads TGTGCCAGCAGCGGGGGGGCTCTCTATGGCTACACCTTC.

A remark on this clone: The same CDR3 is also encoded by other DNA sequences in this sample. The V call is TRBV5-1, the J call TRBJ1-1, with TRBD1 identical over 7 bases. Germline V gives CDR1 SGHRS, CDR2 YFSETQ. The CDR3 has 14 amino acids. J lost 2 bases, V lost 1 base, and 2 bases had no gene match. The CDR3 spells CASSLTGENTEAFF. The CDR3 region has the DNA TGCGCCAGCAGCTTGACAGGGGAAAACACTGAAGCTTTCTTT. The whole variable domain, filled in from reference TRBV5-1 and TRBJ1-1, reads KAGVTQTPRYLIKTRGQQVTLSCSPISGHRSVSWYQQTPGQGLQFLFEYFSETQRNKGNFPGRFSGRQFSNSRSEMNVSTLELGDSALYLCASSLTGENTEAFFGQGTRLTVV.

The chain has TRBV7-9 and TRBJ1-5; D is ambiguous. V lost 1 base to trimming and J lost 7 bases, with 11 bases between them. This CDR3 contains 14 residues. The germline V gene has CDR1 SEHNR and CDR2 FQNEAQ (reference sequence). CDR3 in DNA: TGTGCCAGCAGCTTAGTTGGTTCAGGACAGCCCCAGCATTTT. Its translation is CASSLVGSGQPQHF.

This rearrangement joins TRBV18 to TRBJ2-7; a weak D match, TRBD1 (5 bases). The CDR3 runs to 12 residues. Germline loops: CDR1 KGHSH, CDR2 LQKENI. With 3 bases removed from V and 6 bases from J, the gap between germline ends came to 9 bases. This chain's CDR3 is CASSPAGLEQYF. The CDR3 DNA follows: TGTGCCAGCTCACCGGCAGGGCTCGAGCAGTACTTC.

J is TRBJ2-7 and V is TRBV13; 7 nucleotides line up with TRBD2. Germline trimming cut 5 bases from V and 5 bases from J; bases unmatched to any gene: 6. CDR3 length equals 13 residues. Germline V gene sequence: CDR1 PRHDT, CDR2 FYEKMQ (reference sequence). CDR3 protein: CASSQRGVDEQYF. The CDR3 nucleotides are TGTGCCAGCAGCCAACGGGGGGTCGACGAGCAGTACTTC.

The chain joins TRBV7-2 to TRBJ2-7, with 7 nucleotides matching TRBD2. CDR1 and CDR2 from the germline V gene are SGHTA and FQGNSA. The V gene end was trimmed by 1 base and the J gene end by 4 bases; junction bases not matched to a gene: 13. This CDR3 is 17 amino acids long. Here the CDR3 reads CASSLGPPGLTGYEQYF. CDR3 DNA sequence: TGTGCCAGCAGCTTAGGCCCACCGGGACTAACAGGTTACGAGCAGTACTTC.

This rearrangement joins TRBV10-1 to TRBJ2-2; D is ambiguous. The CDR3 covers 13 residues. The V gene lost 6 bases and the J gene lost 3 bases, with 8 bases spanning the gap. CDR1 is WNHNN, CDR2 SYGVQD, per germline (reference sequence). CDR3 protein: CASRNQYTGELFF. In DNA, the CDR3 is TGCGCCAGCAGGAACCAGTACACCGGGGAGCTGTTTTTT.

V is TRBV9 and J is TRBJ2-1; 9 positions match TRBD2. With 0 bases clipped from V and 4 bases from J, the junction kept 8 bases outside the gene matches. Germline CDR1 is SGDLS and CDR2 is YYNGEE. The CDR3 is 17 residues long. CDR3 residues: CASSVGHRRGGYNEQFF. In nucleotides, the CDR3 is TGTGCCAGCAGCGTAGGGCACCGGCGGGGGGGGTACAATGAGCAGTTCTTC.